The rows below give T cell receptor beta chains drawn from one sample of a study of CD8+ T cells in alopecia areata. Generated by immunoSEQ multiplex PCR, the TCRdb table keeps only in-frame clones and is missing some. Among more than 95,000 clones, 41% were seen once, and the ten largest hold 1% to 1.5%. The material sequenced was CD4+ T cells sorted from blood. The receptor source for this set is a human donor with alopecia areata. CDR3s include the opening cysteine and the closing phenylalanine or tryptophan. The order of the fields is D gene, clone size, V gene, J gene, CDR3 protein, CDR3 DNA. D genes are given only for firm matches. Some rows have no size entry. The others give once, few or many, or a class for an expanded clone.

>.|once|TRBV5-1|TRBJ2-1
CASSLNPGRGTYNEQFF
TGCGCCAGCAGCTTGAATCCGGGACGGGGGACCTACAATGAGCAGTTCTTC
>.|.|TRBV9|TRBJ2-5
CASSVGSGPWETQYF
TGTGCCAGCAGCGTAGGGTCAGGGCCTTGGGAGACCCAGTACTTC
>.|.|TRBV2|TRBJ2-4
CASRGGEVAKNIQYF
TGTGCCAGCAGGGGGGGAGAAGTAGCCAAAAACATTCAGTACTTC
>.|.|TRBV27|TRBJ2-7
CASRGALYEQYF
TGTGCCAGCAGGGGGGCCCTCTACGAGCAGTACTTC
>.|few|TRBV29-1|TRBJ1-5
CSVASNSNQPQHF
TGCAGCGTCGCTTCGAACTCTAATCAGCCCCAGCATTTT
>TRBD1|.|TRBV6-5|TRBJ1-6
CASSPGDRGNSPLHF
TGTGCCAGCAGCCCGGGGGACAGGGGTAATTCACCCCTCCACTTT
>.|.|TRBV30|TRBJ1-5
CAWSGTNQPQHF
TGTGCCTGGAGTGGGACGAATCAGCCCCAGCATTTT
>TRBD2|.|TRBV27|TRBJ2-1
CASSSFWTSGRAYEQFF
TGTGCCAGCAGTTCCTTCTGGACTAGCGGGAGGGCCTATGAGCAGTTCTTC
>.|.|TRBV18|TRBJ1-2
CASSPGGLYGYTF
TGTGCCAGCTCACCAGGTGGACTTTATGGCTACACCTTC
>.|.|TRBV5-1|TRBJ2-6
CASSRVRLGQTF
TGCGCCAGCAGCCGCGTACGACTGGGGCAGACTTTC
>.|.|TRBV30|TRBJ2-7
CAWMRRSSYEQYF
TGTGCCTGGATGAGACGGTCATCCTACGAGCAGTACTTC
>.|few|TRBV4-1|TRBJ1-4
CASSQGYGLRGEKLFF
TGCGCCAGCAGCCAAGGATACGGACTCCGTGGTGAAAAACTGTTTTTT
>.|few|TRBV23-1|TRBJ1-2
CASSQMQGPHYGYTF
TGCGCCAGCAGTCAGATGCAGGGCCCCCACTATGGCTACACCTTC
>.|.|TRBV10-2|TRBJ2-5
CASSESGETQYF
TGCGCCAGCAGTGAGTCCGGAGAGACCCAGTACTTC
>.|.|TRBV30|TRBJ2-2
CAWSVYTGELFF
TGTGCCTGGAGTGTCTACACCGGGGAGCTGTTTTTT
>TRBD1|.|TRBV7-2|TRBJ1-2
CASIPGTGTNYGYTF
TGTGCCAGCATTCCCGGGACAGGCACTAACTATGGCTACACCTTC
>.|.|TRBV7-2|TRBJ1-2
CASSLGAEGPYGYTF
TGTGCCAGCAGCTTAGGTGCGGAAGGGCCTTATGGCTACACCTTC
>TRBD1|.|TRBV27|TRBJ1-2
CASKTNLDRAAFGYTF
TGTGCCAGCAAAACCAACCTGGACAGGGCGGCGTTTGGCTACACCTTC
>.|.|TRBV5-1|TRBJ1-2
CASSLGSSFYGYTF
TGCGCCAGCAGCTTAGGGTCCAGTTTTTATGGCTACACCTTC
>TRBD1|.|TRBV6-5|TRBJ2-7
CASSSQTGAYEQYF
TGTGCCAGCAGTTCTCAAACAGGGGCCTACGAGCAGTACTTC
>.|.|TRBV5-1|TRBJ2-7
CASSPRGTFGEQYF
TGCGCCAGCAGCCCGCGGGGAACCTTTGGCGAGCAGTACTTC
>.|.|TRBV2|TRBJ2-1
CASTGEPNEQFF
TGTGCCAGCACCGGAGAGCCCAATGAGCAGTTCTTC
>.|.|TRBV30|TRBJ1-2
CAWTWQGRNYGYTF
TGTGCCTGGACGTGGCAGGGGAGGAACTATGGCTACACCTTC
>TRBD2|.|TRBV19|TRBJ2-3
CASSGERGPDTQYF
TGTGCCAGTTCCGGGGAGCGGGGGCCAGATACGCAGTATTTT